This T cell receptor beta chain was recovered during a study of CD8 T cells in Susac syndrome. CDR3 size: 12 residues. V lost 10 bases, J lost 3 bases, and 13 bases lay in between. CDR1 is MNHNY, CDR2 SVGAGI, per germline (reference sequence). TEMRA cells were FACS-enriched, unlike CD8+ and CD4+ T cells, which were negatively isolated. With random hexamers, reverse transcription was performed on about 0.45 to 1 ug of RNA. The amplification used immunoSEQ multiplex PCR on TCR beta CDR3; it spanned 54 Vbeta and 13 Jbeta. TCRdb re-called the immunoSEQ multiplex PCR reads through MiXCR, storing one row per CDR3 protein. The data show 130,000 to 150,000 distinct CDR3 sequences, approximately 93% seen once.

Source material: CD4+ T cells from PBMCs. The sequence was obtained from a human donor in good health. The chain carries TRBV6-6 and TRBJ2-7, with D tentatively TRBD1 (6 bases). The DNA of the CDR3 is TGTGCCACCGCGGTAGGGGGCTACGAGCAGTACTTC. Protein product: CATAVGGYEQYF.